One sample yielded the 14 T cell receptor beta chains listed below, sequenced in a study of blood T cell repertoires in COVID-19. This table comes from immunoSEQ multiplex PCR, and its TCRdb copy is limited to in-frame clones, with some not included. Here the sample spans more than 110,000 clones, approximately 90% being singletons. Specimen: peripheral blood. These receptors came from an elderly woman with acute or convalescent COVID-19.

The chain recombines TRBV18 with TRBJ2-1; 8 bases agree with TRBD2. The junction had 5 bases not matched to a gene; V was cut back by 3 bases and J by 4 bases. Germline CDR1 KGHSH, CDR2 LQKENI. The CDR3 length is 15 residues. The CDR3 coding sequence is TGTGCCAGCTCACCCGGGACTAGTACTTACAATGAGCAGTTCTTC. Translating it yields CASSPGTSTYNEQFF.

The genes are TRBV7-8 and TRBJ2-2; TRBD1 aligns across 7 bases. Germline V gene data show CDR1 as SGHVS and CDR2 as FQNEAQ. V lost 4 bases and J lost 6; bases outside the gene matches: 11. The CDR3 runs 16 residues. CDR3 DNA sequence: TGTGCCAGCAGCTCCCGGCCAGGGGGAATCCCCGGGGAGCTGTTTTTT. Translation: CASSSRPGGIPGELFF.

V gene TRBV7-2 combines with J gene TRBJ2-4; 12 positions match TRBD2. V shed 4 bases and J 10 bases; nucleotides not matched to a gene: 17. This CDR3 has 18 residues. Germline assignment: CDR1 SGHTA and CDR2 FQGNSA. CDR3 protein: CASSSSPSGGAVGVIQYF. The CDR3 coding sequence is TGTGCCAGCAGCTCATCCCCTAGCGGGGGGGCCGTAGGGGTTATTCAGTACTTC.

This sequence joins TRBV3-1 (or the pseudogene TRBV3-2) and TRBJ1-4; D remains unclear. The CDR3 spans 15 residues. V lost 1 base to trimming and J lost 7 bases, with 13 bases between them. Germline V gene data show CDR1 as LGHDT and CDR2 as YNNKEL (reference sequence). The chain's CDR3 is CASSQAYLNGEKLFF. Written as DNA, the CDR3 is TGTGCCAGCAGCCAAGCCTATTTAAATGGTGAAAAACTGTTTTTT.

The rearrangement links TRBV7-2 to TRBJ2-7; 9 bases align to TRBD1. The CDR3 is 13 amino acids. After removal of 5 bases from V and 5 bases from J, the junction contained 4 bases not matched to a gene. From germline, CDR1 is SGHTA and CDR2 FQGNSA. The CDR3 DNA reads TGTGCCAGCAGCGGGGACAGGGAAGACGAGCAGTACTTC. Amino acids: CASSGDREDEQYF.

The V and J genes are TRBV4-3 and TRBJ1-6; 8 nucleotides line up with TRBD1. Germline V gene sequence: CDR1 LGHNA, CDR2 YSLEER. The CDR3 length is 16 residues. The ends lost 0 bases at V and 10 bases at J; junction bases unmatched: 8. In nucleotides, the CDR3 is TGCGCCAGCAGCCAAGATCACGACAGGGGTTGGTCACCCCTCCACTTT. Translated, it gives CASSQDHDRGWSPLHF.

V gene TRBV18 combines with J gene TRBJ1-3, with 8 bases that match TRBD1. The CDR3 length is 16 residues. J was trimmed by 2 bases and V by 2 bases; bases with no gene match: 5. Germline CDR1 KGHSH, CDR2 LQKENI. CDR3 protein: CASSPNLGQAGNTIYF. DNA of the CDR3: TGTGCCAGCTCACCAAATCTGGGACAGGCTGGAAACACCATATATTTT.

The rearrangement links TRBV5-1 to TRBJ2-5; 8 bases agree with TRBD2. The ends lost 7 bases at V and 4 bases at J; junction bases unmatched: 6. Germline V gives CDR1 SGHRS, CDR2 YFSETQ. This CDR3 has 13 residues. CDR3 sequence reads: CASSPGGVETQYF. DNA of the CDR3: TGCGCCAGCTCCCCCGGGGGGGTAGAGACCCAGTACTTC.

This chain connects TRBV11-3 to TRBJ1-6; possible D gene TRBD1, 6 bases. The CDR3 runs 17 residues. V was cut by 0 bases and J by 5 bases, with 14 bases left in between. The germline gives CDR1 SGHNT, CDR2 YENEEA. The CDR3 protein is CASSLEGKDRNNSPLHF. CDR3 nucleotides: TGTGCCAGCAGCTTAGAGGGGAAGGACAGAAATAATTCACCCCTCCACTTT. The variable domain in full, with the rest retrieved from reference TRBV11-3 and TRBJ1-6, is EAGVVQSPRYKIIEKKQPVAFWCNPISGHNTLYWYLQNLGQGPELLIRYENEEAVDDSQLPKDRFSAERLKGVDSTLKIQPAELGDSAVYLCASSLEGKDRNNSPLHFGNGTRLTVT.

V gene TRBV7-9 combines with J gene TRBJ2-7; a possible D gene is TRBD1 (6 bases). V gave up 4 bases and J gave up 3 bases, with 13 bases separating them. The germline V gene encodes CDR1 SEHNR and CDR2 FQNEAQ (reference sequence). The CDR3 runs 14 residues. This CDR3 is CASSSGQTNYEQYF. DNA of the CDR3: TGTGCCAGCAGCTCCGGACAGACGAACTACGAGCAGTACTTC.

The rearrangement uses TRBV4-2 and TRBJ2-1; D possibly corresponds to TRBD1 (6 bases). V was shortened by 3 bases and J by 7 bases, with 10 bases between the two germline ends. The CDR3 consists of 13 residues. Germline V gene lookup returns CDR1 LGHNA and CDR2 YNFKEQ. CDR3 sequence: CASSHGQYNEQFF. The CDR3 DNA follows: TGTGCCAGCAGCCACGGACAGTATAATGAGCAGTTCTTC.

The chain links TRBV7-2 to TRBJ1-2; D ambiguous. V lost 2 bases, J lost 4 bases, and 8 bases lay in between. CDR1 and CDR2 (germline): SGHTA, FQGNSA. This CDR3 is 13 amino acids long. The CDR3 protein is CASSLLRFYGYTF. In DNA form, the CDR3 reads TGTGCCAGCAGCTTACTACGGTTCTATGGCTACACCTTC.

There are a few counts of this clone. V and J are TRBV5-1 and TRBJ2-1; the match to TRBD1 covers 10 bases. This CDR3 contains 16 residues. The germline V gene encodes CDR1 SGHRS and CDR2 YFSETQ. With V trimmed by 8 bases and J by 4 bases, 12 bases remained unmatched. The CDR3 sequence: CASKRPTGGLYNEQFF. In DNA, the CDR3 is TGCGCCAGTAAACGTCCGACAGGGGGCTTGTACAATGAGCAGTTCTTC. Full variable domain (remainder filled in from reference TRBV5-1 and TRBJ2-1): KAGVTQTPRYLIKTRGQQVTLSCSPISGHRSVSWYQQTPGQGLQFLFEYFSETQRNKGNFPGRFSGRQFSNSRSEMNVSTLELGDSALYLCASKRPTGGLYNEQFFGPGTRLTVL.

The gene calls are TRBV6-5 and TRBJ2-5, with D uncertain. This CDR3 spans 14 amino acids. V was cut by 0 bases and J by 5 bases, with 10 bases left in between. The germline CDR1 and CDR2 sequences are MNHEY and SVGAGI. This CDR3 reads CASSYSESGETQYF. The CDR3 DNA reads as TGTGCCAGCAGTTACTCGGAATCCGGGGAGACCCAGTACTTC.